This TCR beta chain was sequenced for a study of regulatory T cells in long-lasting Graves disease. As for the study in general: Treatment with antithyroid drugs for over 5 years, together with positive TSH receptor antibodies, meant persistent Graves' disease.

A remark on this clonotype: What it binds is unknown.

Study-level points and caveats: Newly diagnosed patients shared about a thousand public clonotypes; persistent patients shared about 2,500.

According to the study, TCR beta libraries were built with iRepertoire HTBI primers and CDR3-region Arm-PCR. TCRdb redid the calling of the multiplex PCR reads with MiXCR, one entry per CDR3 protein. The sample has about 660,000 distinct CDR3 sequences, 30% seen once. Documented time point: persistent/refractory GD, antithyroid drugs over 5 years with positive TRAb. RNA from PBMCs was the source of the TCR library. An endocrinology department in Xi'an, China, recruited the patients. The sample was peripheral blood mononuclear cells (PBMCs), taken when the disease was refractory, from a patient treated with antithyroid drugs. The sequence was obtained from a female donor with Graves disease.

The CDR3 protein is CASRSPAPPAEAFF. The CDR3 DNA follows: TGTGCCAGCAGGTCCCCGGCCCCCCCAGCTGAAGCTTTCTTT. The V call is TRBV6-1, the J call TRBJ1-1; no definite D call. Between the trimmed V and J ends, which lost 6 bases and 6 bases, there was a span of 17 bases. This CDR3 spans 14 amino acids. CDR1 is MNHNS and CDR2 is SASEGT in the germline V gene.